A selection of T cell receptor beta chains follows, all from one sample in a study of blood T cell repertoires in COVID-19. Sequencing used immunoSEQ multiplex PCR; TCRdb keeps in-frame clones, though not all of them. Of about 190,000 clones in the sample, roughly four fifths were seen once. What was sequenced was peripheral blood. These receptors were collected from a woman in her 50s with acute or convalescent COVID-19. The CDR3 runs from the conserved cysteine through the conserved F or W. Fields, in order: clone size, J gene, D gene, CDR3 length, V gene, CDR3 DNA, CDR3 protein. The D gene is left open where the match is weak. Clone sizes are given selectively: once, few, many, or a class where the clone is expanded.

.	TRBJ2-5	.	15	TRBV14	TGTGCCAGCAGCCCCCGGGTAGGGGGTAGAGAGACCCAGTACTTC	CASSPRVGGRETQYF
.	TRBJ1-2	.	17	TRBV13	TGTGCCAGCAGCCAGGTGGGCAGGGGTCCGCAATATTATGGCTACACCTTC	CASSQVGRGPQYYGYTF
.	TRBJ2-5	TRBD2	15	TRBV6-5	TGTGCCAGCAGCCTTAGCGGGAGGGCCCGAGAGACCCAGTACTTC	CASSLSGRARETQYF
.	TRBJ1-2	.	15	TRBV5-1	TGCGCCAGCAGCTTAGACGGGACTCCTAACTATGGCTACACCTTC	CASSLDGTPNYGYTF
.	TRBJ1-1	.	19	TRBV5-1	TGCGCCAGCAGCTTCTGGCAGGGAGGGTCCTTTTTATCTAACACTGAAGCTTTCTTT	CASSFWQGGSFLSNTEAFF
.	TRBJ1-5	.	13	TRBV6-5	TGTGCCAGCAGTAAACAGGGTAATCAGCCCCAGCATTTT	CASSKQGNQPQHF
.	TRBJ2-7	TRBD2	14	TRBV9	TGTGCCAGCAGCACCGGACCGGGAGGGAGGGAGCAGTACTTC	CASSTGPGGREQYF
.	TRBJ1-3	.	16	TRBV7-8	TGTGCCAGCACCCCCGGAGTAGTTAGCTCTGGAAACACCATATATTTT	CASTPGVVSSGNTIYF
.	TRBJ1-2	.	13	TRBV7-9	TGTGCCAGCACTTTGGGGTCAAGAGATGGCTACACCTTC	CASTLGSRDGYTF
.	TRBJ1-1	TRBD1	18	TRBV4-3	TGCGCCAGCAGCCAGGGTTTCCGGCTGGGACAGGCGAACACTGAAGCTTTCTTT	CASSQGFRLGQANTEAFF
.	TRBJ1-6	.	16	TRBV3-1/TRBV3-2	TGTGCCAGCAGCCAATATCCCGGACATTTTAATTCACCCCTCCACTTT	CASSQYPGHFNSPLHF
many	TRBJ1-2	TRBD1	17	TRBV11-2	TGTGCCAGCAGCTTGGGACAGGGAATTGATTCTAACTATGGCTACACCTTC	CASSLGQGIDSNYGYTF
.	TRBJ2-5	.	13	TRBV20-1	TGCAGTGCTAGTCACAGCCTCCAAGAGACCCAGTACTTC	CSASHSLQETQYF
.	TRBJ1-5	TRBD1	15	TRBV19	TGTGCCAGTGGGGTATTGGGCGGGACAGGCCAGCCCCAGCATTTT	CASGVLGGTGQPQHF
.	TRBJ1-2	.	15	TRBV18	TGTGCCAGCTCACCCCGGGAGCGGCCGGACTATGGCTACACCTTC	CASSPRERPDYGYTF
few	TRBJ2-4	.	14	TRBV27	TGTGCCAGCCATTGGACTCTAGCCAAAAACATTCAGTACTTC	CASHWTLAKNIQYF
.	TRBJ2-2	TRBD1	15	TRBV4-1	TGCGCCAGCAGCCTCGACAGGGCACTGTTCGGGGAGCTGTTTTTT	CASSLDRALFGELFF
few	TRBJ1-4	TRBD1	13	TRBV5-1	TGCGCCAGCAGGGACAGGGGGAATGAAAAACTGTTTTTT	CASRDRGNEKLFF
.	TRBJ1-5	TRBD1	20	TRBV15	TGTGCCACCAGCAGTCGTACCACGGGACAGGTCAGGGGTAGCAATCAGCCCCAGCATTTT	CATSSRTTGQVRGSNQPQHF
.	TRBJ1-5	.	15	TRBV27	TGTGCCAGCAGTTTAAGAGGGACACCTAATCAGCCCCAGCATTTT	CASSLRGTPNQPQHF
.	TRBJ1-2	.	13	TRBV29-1	TGCAGCGTCGAGGGAGGGACCGGGTATGGCTACACCTTC	CSVEGGTGYGYTF
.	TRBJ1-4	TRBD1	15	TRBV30	TGTGCCTGGAGCTCTGGGACAGGGACTAATGAAAAACTGTTTTTT	CAWSSGTGTNEKLFF
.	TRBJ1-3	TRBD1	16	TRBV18	TGTGCCAGCTCACCGGACAGGGCCCACTCTGGAAACACCATATATTTT	CASSPDRAHSGNTIYF
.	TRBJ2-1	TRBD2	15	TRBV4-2	TGTGCCAGCAGCCCCTGGACTAGCGGGGGCAATGAGCAGTTCTTC	CASSPWTSGGNEQFF
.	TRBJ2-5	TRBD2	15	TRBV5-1	TGCGCCAGCAGCTTGACAAGCGGGGAGGGGGAGACCCAGTACTTC	CASSLTSGEGETQYF
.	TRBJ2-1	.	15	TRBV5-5	TGTGCCAGCAGCTTGGACGGGACTGCCTACAATGAGCAGTTCTTC	CASSLDGTAYNEQFF
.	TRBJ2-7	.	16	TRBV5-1	TGCGCCAGCACCAGTTCCGTCGGGGGTTCCCAGGACGAGCAGTACTTC	CASTSSVGGSQDEQYF
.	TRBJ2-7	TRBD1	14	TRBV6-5	TGTGCCAGCAGCTCCAGGGGGCCTACCTACGAGCAGTACTTC	CASSSRGPTYEQYF
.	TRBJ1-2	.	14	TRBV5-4	TGTGCCAGCAGCCCCTACGGGGGGGCGCTTGGCTACACCTTC	CASSPYGGALGYTF
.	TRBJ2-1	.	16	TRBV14	TGTGCCAGCAGCCGGATTGCACAGAGCTCCTACAATGAGCAGTTCTTC	CASSRIAQSSYNEQFF
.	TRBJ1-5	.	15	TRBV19	TGTGCCAGTAGAGGACAGCAAGGAGGTCATCAGCCCCAGCATTTT	CASRGQQGGHQPQHF
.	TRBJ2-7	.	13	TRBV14	TGTGCCAGCAGCCAGCCGGGAATGCGCGAGCAGTACTTC	CASSQPGMREQYF
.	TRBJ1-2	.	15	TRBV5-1	TGCGCCAGCAGTTATCGGGAGCCGGCTAACTATGGCTACACCTTC	CASSYREPANYGYTF
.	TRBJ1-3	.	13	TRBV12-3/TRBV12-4	TGTGCCAGCAGCCCGAGAGAGGGTAGGACCATATATTTT	CASSPREGRTIYF
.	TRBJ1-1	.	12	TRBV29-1	TGCAGCGTCGACAGGTGGAACACTGAAGCTTTCTTT	CSVDRWNTEAFF
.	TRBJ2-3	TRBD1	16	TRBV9	TGTGCCAGCAGCGACCAGCAGGGGGCCCGGTTGGGTACGCAGTATTTT	CASSDQQGARLGTQYF
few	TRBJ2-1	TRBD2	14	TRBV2	TGTGCCAGCAGTAAAGGCGGGGGACTAGCGGGGCAGTTCTTC	CASSKGGGLAGQFF
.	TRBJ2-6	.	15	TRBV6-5	TGTGCCAGCAGTTACAAACACTCTGGGGCCAACGTCCTGACTTTC	CASSYKHSGANVLTF
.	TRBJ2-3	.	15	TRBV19	TGTGCCACAGCCTCTTTTCGGACAGACACAGATACGCAGTATTTT	CATASFRTDTDTQYF
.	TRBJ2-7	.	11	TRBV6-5	TGTGCCAGCAGTTATCTCTACGAGCAGTACTTC	CASSYLYEQYF
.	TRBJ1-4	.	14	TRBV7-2	TGTGCCAGCAGCCAGGACACGTCTAATGAAAAACTGTTTTTT	CASSQDTSNEKLFF
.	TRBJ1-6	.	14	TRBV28	TGTGCCAGCAGTTTAGGACAGCGTAATTCACCCCTCCACTTT	CASSLGQRNSPLHF
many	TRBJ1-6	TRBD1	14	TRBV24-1	TGTGCCACCAGCGCGACAGGGGATAATTCACCCCTCCACTTT	CATSATGDNSPLHF
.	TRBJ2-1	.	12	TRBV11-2	TGTGCCAGCAGGTTTTGGGCGAATGAGCAGTTCTTC	CASRFWANEQFF
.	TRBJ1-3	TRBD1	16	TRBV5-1	TGCGCCAGCAGCTTGCCCATCCGGGACAGGGACAACACCATATATTTT	CASSLPIRDRDNTIYF
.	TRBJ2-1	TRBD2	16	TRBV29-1	TGCAGCGTTGATGTCACGGGGGAGGGCTCCTACAATGAGCAGTTCTTC	CSVDVTGEGSYNEQFF
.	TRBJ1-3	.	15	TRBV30	TGTGCAATAAACGAGCGAGGCCCGCGACGAAACACCATATATTTT	CAINERGPRRNTIYF
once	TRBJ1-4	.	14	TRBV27	TGTGCCAGCAGTCCCCGACTACTTAATGAAAAACTGTTTTTT	CASSPRLLNEKLFF
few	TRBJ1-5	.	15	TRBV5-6	TGTGCCAGCAGCTTGCGGGGGGGTCTCAATCAGCCCCAGCATTTT	CASSLRGGLNQPQHF
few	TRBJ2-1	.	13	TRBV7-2	TGTGCCAGCAGCCTCGGCCGCCGGGAGGAGCAGTTCTTC	CASSLGRREEQFF
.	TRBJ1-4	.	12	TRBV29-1	TGCAGCGTTGAATTACAGGGTGGAAAACTGTTTTTT	CSVELQGGKLFF
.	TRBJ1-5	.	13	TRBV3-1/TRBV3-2	TGTGCCAGCAGCCCAGACCTCCTTCAGCCCCAGCATTTT	CASSPDLLQPQHF
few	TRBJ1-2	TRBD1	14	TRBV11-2	TGTGCCAGCAGCTTAGGGACAGGGAACTATGGCTACACCTTC	CASSLGTGNYGYTF
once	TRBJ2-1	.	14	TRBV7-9	TGTGCCAGCAGCTTACAGGACAGTTACAATGAGCAGTTCTTC	CASSLQDSYNEQFF
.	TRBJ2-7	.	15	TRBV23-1	TGCGCCAGCAGTCCAAACAGGGTTCCCCTCTACGAGCAGTACTTC	CASSPNRVPLYEQYF
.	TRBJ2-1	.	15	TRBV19	TGTGCCAGTAGTATCCCCGGGAGCTCCTACAATGAGCAGTTCTTC	CASSIPGSSYNEQFF
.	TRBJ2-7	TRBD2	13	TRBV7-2	TGTGCCAGCAGCCCTTGGACTAGCAACGAGCAGTACTTC	CASSPWTSNEQYF
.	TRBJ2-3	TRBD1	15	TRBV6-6	TGTGCCAGCAGTTCTCAGGGACAGCCCACAGATACGCAGTATTTT	CASSSQGQPTDTQYF
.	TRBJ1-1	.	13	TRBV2	TGTGCCAGCAACTTCATCGAGAACACTGAAGCTTTCTTT	CASNFIENTEAFF